This entry lists 22 T cell receptor beta chains sequenced from one sample in a study of patients and donors after allogeneic stem cell transplantation (dated by TCRdb to about 2020). Libraries were built with RT-PCR. Sequencing was performed on a NextSeq 550. TCRdb reprocessed the public reads (quality trimming at Q25 with fastp, clone calling with MiXCR) and kept in-frame beta chains. Merged by CDR3 protein, the rows form single entries marked with the most common genes and DNA. For this sample the table gives roughly 40,000 distinct CDR3 sequences, of which under 40% were detected only once. Together, the top ten hold about two thirds of the sample. Sequenced sample: blood, either unsorted or a sorted T cell fraction (not recorded which). These receptors were taken from a human donor who was either an allogeneic HSCT recipient or a stem cell or donor lymphocyte infusion donor (not recorded which). It is not recorded whose cells these are; they may come from a transplant donor.

J is TRBJ2-1 and V is TRBV20-1, with 12 positions matching TRBD2. Germline trimming cut 2 bases from V and 4 bases from J; bases unmatched to any gene: 6. Per germline, CDR1 DFQATT and CDR2 SNEGSKA (reference sequence). The CDR3 has 16 amino acids. The CDR3 sequence: CSARSQTSGGYNEQFF. The CDR3 nucleotides are TGCAGTGCTAGAAGCCAGACTAGCGGGGGTTACAATGAGCAGTTCTTC.

This clonotype has a handful of counts. The V and J genes are TRBV10-3 and TRBJ1-5; the D is unclear. Per germline, CDR1 ENHRY and CDR2 SYGVKD. The germline V and J ends were trimmed by 4 bases and 1 base, with 8 bases remaining between them. The CDR3 length is 14 residues. CDR3 bases: TGTGCCATCAGTGCGGTGGGGAGCAATCAGCCCCAGCATTTT. As protein: CAISAVGSNQPQHF.

This clonotype appeared a few times. V usage is TRBV29-1 and J usage is TRBJ1-3; D gene ambiguous. V gave up 5 bases and J gave up 0 bases, with 11 bases separating them. CDR3 length: 14 amino acids. Per the germline V gene, CDR1 is SQVTM and CDR2 is ANQGSEA. CDR3 in DNA: TGCAGCGTTCGTCAGGTCCTCTCTGGAAACACCATATATTTT. This translates into CSVRQVLSGNTIYF.

The chain has TRBV9 and TRBJ2-7; possibly TRBD1 or TRBD2 for D (6 bases each). The CDR3 length is 15 residues. The ends were cut back, 0 bases at V and 5 bases at J, with 15 bases in the middle. Germline V CDR1 and CDR2: SGDLS, YYNGEE. CDR3 loop: CASSVAGRGQDEQYF. The CDR3 DNA reads TGTGCCAGCAGCGTAGCGGGTCGGGGGCAAGACGAGCAGTACTTC.

The chain carries TRBV6-6 and TRBJ2-6; D is undetermined. CDR1 is MNHNY and CDR2 is SVGAGI in the germline V gene (reference sequence). The V end lost 10 bases, the J end lost 3 bases, and 13 bases lay between the germline ends. This CDR3 has 14 residues. The CDR3 loop reads CATRGVLGANVLTF. The CDR3 region has the DNA TGTGCCACCCGTGGGGTGCTTGGGGCCAACGTCCTGACTTTC.

The J gene is TRBJ2-1, the V gene TRBV4-1; 10 positions match TRBD2. V dropped 6 bases and J dropped 2; count of bases not matched to a gene: 10. The CDR3 totals 17 residues. Germline lookup yields CDR1 MGHRA and CDR2 YSYEKL. CDR3 in DNA: TGCGCCAGCAGTGCCGGCCTAGCGGGAGATCCCTACAATGAGCAGTTCTTC. It specifies CASSAGLAGDPYNEQFF.

The chain employs TRBV4-1 and TRBJ2-1, with D maybe TRBD2 (6 bases). CDR3 length: 16 amino acids. V was clipped by 1 base and J by 7 bases, with 17 bases between them. Germline V CDR1 and CDR2: MGHRA, YSYEKL. The CDR3 loop reads CASSQVLTGGWNEQFF. The CDR3 DNA is TGCGCCAGCAGCCAAGTCCTAACCGGAGGGTGGAATGAGCAGTTCTTC.

This clonotype has a handful of counts. This chain connects TRBV20-1 to TRBJ1-5, with TRBD1 matching over 9 bases. Trimming cost V 6 bases and J 3 bases; bases outside gene matches: 6. The CDR3 consists of 14 residues. Germline V CDR1 and CDR2: DFQATT, SNEGSKA (reference sequence). The CDR3 region is CSATGGNTNQPQHF. In DNA form, the CDR3 reads TGCAGTGCGACAGGGGGAAATACCAATCAGCCCCAGCATTTT.

This clonotype was seen repeatedly, ten times or more. This chain joins TRBV6-5 and TRBJ1-5; D not certain. CDR3 length: 9 residues. CDR1 is MNHEY, CDR2 SVGAGI, per germline. The ends were cut back, 8 bases at V and 7 bases at J, with 3 bases in the middle. The CDR3, as DNA: TGTGCCAGCGGACAGCCCCAGCATTTT. Its translation is CASGQPQHF.

This clonotype has more than one count but fewer than ten. This sequence joins TRBV5-1 and TRBJ2-3, with D maybe TRBD2 (5 bases). Germline-derived CDR1 and CDR2 are SGHRS and YFSETQ. V was pared by 2 bases and J by 2 bases, with 9 bases between. The CDR3 spans 14 residues. DNA of the CDR3: TGCGCCAGCAGCTTCAATCTAGCCACAGATACGCAGTATTTT. Translated, it gives CASSFNLATDTQYF.

The rearrangement links TRBV3-1 to TRBJ2-5, with TRBD2 matching 7 bases. The V gene's germline CDR1 is LGHDT and CDR2 YNNKEL (reference sequence). V was clipped by 5 bases and J by 3 bases; unmatched bases: 9. This CDR3 is 15 amino acids long. The CDR3 region is CASSAPGLAEETQYF. CDR3 DNA sequence: TGTGCCAGCAGCGCCCCCGGGCTAGCGGAAGAGACCCAGTACTTC.

This sequence joins TRBV7-3 and TRBJ1-1; 7 nucleotides align to TRBD1. Unmatched junction bases numbered 8, after V lost 5 bases and J lost 2 bases. Germline loops: CDR1 SGHTA, CDR2 FQGTGA. The CDR3 covers 15 residues. The CDR3 DNA reads TGTGCCAGCAGCCTCACAGGGGCGGAAAACACTGAAGCTTTCTTT. Its protein product is CASSLTGAENTEAFF.

This clonotype was observed a handful of times. The V gene is TRBV3-1, the J gene TRBJ1-5; weak D call: TRBD1 (6 bases). The CDR3 is 13 residues long. Trimming stripped 3 bases from V and 7 bases from J, with 10 bases between. Germline CDR1 LGHDT, CDR2 YNNKEL (reference sequence). The chain's CDR3 is CASSHSQGQPQHF. The CDR3 DNA sequence: TGTGCCAGCAGCCACTCCCAGGGGCAGCCCCAGCATTTT. The full variable domain, in which reference TRBV3-1 and TRBJ1-5 provide the parts outside the CDR3, is DTAVSQTPKYLVTQMGNDKSIKCEQNLGHDTMYWYKQDSKKFLKIMFSYNNKELIINETVPNRFSPKSPDKAHLNLHINSLELGDSAVYFCASSHSQGQPQHFGDGTRLSIL.

J is TRBJ2-2 and V is TRBV28; 8 bases line up with TRBD1. CDR1 is MDHEN, CDR2 SYDVKM, per germline. V dropped 10 bases and J dropped 2; count of bases not matched to a gene: 3. The CDR3 totals 13 residues. The CDR3 reads CATGQANTGELFF. Written as DNA, the CDR3 is TGTGCCACGGGACAGGCCAACACCGGGGAGCTGTTTTTT.

This clonotype was observed a handful of times. Written as DNA, the CDR3 is TGCGCCAGCAGCTTGAACAGGGGGAGTTACGAGCAGTACTTC. Translation: CASSLNRGSYEQYF. The chain carries TRBV5-1 and TRBJ2-7; 8 bases agree with TRBD1. V was pared by 1 base and J by 4 bases, with 4 bases of the junction left unmatched. CDR1 and CDR2 (germline): SGHRS, YFSETQ. CDR3 size: 14 residues. Looking up the rest from reference TRBV5-1 and TRBJ2-7 gives the full variable domain: KAGVTQTPRYLIKTRGQQVTLSCSPISGHRSVSWYQQTPGQGLQFLFEYFSETQRNKGNFPGRFSGRQFSNSRSEMNVSTLELGDSALYLCASSLNRGSYEQYFGPGTRLTVT.

The chain carries TRBV6-2 or TRBV6-3 and TRBJ1-1, with D tentatively TRBD1 (5 bases). In germline, CDR1 is MNHEY, CDR2 SVGEGT. Trimming removed 7 bases from V and 6 bases from J, with 21 bases in between. The CDR3 covers 15 residues. As DNA, the CDR3 is TGTGCCAGCAACGGGGACCCGGCTAAGGTCGCTGAAGCTTTCTTT. This sequence encodes CASNGDPAKVAEAFF.

A few counts support this clonotype. V and J are TRBV9 and TRBJ2-7; possibly TRBD1 for D (5 bases). The V gene's germline CDR1 is SGDLS and CDR2 YYNGEE. This CDR3 spans 15 amino acids. With 3 bases removed from V and 2 bases from J, the gap between germline ends came to 15 bases. The CDR3 sequence: CASSADKGSTYEQYF. The DNA for the CDR3 is TGTGCCAGCAGCGCCGATAAGGGGTCGACCTACGAGCAGTACTTC.

This rearrangement joins TRBV4-3 to TRBJ1-5; unclear D gene. V shed 0 bases and J shed 4 bases, with 10 bases lying between them. Looked up from germline, CDR1 is LGHNA and CDR2 is YSLEER. The CDR3 runs 15 residues. The CDR3 is CASSQDRLGNQPQHF. The CDR3 DNA is TGCGCCAGCAGCCAAGATCGGCTCGGAAATCAGCCCCAGCATTTT.

The V and J genes are TRBV28 and TRBJ1-1, with D perhaps matching TRBD1 (5 bases). The V and J ends lost 5 bases and 6 bases respectively, with 19 bases between them. The CDR3 has 15 amino acids. In germline, CDR1 is MDHEN, CDR2 SYDVKM. DNA for the CDR3: TGTGCCAGCAGTCCATCGGACATCTTGGGATCTGAAGCTTTCTTT. This translates into CASSPSDILGSEAFF.

A few counts support this clonotype. The J gene is TRBJ2-3, the V gene TRBV6-6; 8 positions agree with TRBD1. The CDR3 runs 15 residues. With V trimmed by 5 bases and J by 2 bases, 6 bases remained unmatched. CDR1 and CDR2 from the germline V gene are MNHNY and SVGAGI (reference sequence). The CDR3 is CASSARGRDTDTQYF. CDR3 DNA: TGTGCCAGCAGTGCCAGGGGGCGCGACACAGATACGCAGTATTTT.

This sequence joins TRBV24-1 and TRBJ2-3, with 7 bases aligning to TRBD2. The CDR3 covers 15 residues. Germline V gene sequence: CDR1 KGHDR, CDR2 SFDVKD. Trimming removed 6 bases from V and 0 bases from J; junction bases left unmatched: 5. For the CDR3, the DNA is TGTGCCACCAGTAGCTGGCGGGAGAGCACAGATACGCAGTATTTT. Translated, it gives CATSSWRESTDTQYF.

This clonotype was observed many times. V and J are TRBV20-1 and TRBJ1-4, with a possible D match to TRBD1 (5 bases). V dropped 3 bases and J dropped 7 bases, with 15 bases sitting between them. The CDR3 totals 14 residues. Per the germline V gene, CDR1 is DFQATT and CDR2 is SNEGSKA (reference sequence). The CDR3 loop reads CSASRGATFEKLFF. For the CDR3, the DNA is TGCAGTGCTAGTCGAGGGGCGACGTTTGAAAAACTGTTTTTT.